Listed below are T cell receptor beta chains from one sample, sequenced in a study of blood T cell repertoires in COVID-19. Some clones are missing from TCRdb's copy, which holds only in-frame ones; the method was immunoSEQ multiplex PCR. Of tens of thousands of clones listed, about 70% are singletons. Specimen: peripheral blood. The receptors come from a woman between 65 and 79 years old with acute or convalescent COVID-19. The CDR3 runs from the conserved cysteine through the conserved F or W. The D gene is left open where the match is weak. Only some rows state a clone size, as once, few, many or a class for expanded clones.

J,V,D,size,DNA,CDR3
TRBJ2-7,TRBV5-1,-,-,TGCGCCAGCAGCTTGGTCGCCACCAGCAGGACCTACGAGCAGTACTTC,CASSLVATSRTYEQYF
TRBJ2-3,TRBV4-1,TRBD2,-,TGCGCCAGCAGCCGGTTGGCTAGCGGGGGCACAGATACGCAGTATTTT,CASSRLASGGTDTQYF
TRBJ2-2,TRBV9,TRBD1,-,TGTGCCAGCAGCGAGGGACAGGGAGATAACGGGGAGCTGTTTTTT,CASSEGQGDNGELFF
TRBJ2-2,TRBV7-9,TRBD2,few,TGTGCCAGCAGCCCCAAGGGACTACAGAAAAACACCGGGGAGCTGTTTTTT,CASSPKGLQKNTGELFF
TRBJ2-3,TRBV4-2,-,-,TGTGCCAGCAGCCAAGATGGAGGGACTTTTCGCACAGATACGCAGTATTTT,CASSQDGGTFRTDTQYF
TRBJ2-1,TRBV24-1,-,-,TGTGCCACCAGTGAGCGACAGTACAATGAGCAGTTCTTC,CATSERQYNEQFF
TRBJ1-2,TRBV28,TRBD1,-,TGTGCCAGCAGTTCACCTGTATGGACAGGGGATGGGGTCTATCGCTACACCTTC,CASSSPVWTGDGVYRYTF
TRBJ2-6,TRBV6-4,TRBD2,-,TGTGCCAGCAGCCCCCGGGGGGGGGCCGGGGCCAACGTCCTGACTTTC,CASSPRGGAGANVLTF
TRBJ1-6,TRBV10-1,TRBD1,-,TGCGCCAGCAGTGAGCAGACAGGGCCCGGATCACCCCTCCACTTT,CASSEQTGPGSPLHF
TRBJ2-5,TRBV28,TRBD1,-,TGTGCCAGCAGTTCCATCGGGACAGCTTTCCAAGAGACCCAGTACTTC,CASSSIGTAFQETQYF
TRBJ1-1,TRBV10-3,-,many,TGTGCCATCAGTGAGTCAGACCAGGGCAGTACTGAAGCTTTCTTT,CAISESDQGSTEAFF
TRBJ2-3,TRBV7-9,-,-,TGTGCCAGCAGCTTAGATGGCTACTACACAGATACGCAGTATTTT,CASSLDGYYTDTQYF
TRBJ2-7,TRBV5-4,TRBD1,-,TGTGCCAGCAGCTCCGGACAGGGGCCCGCGAGTGAGCAGTACTTC,CASSSGQGPASEQYF
TRBJ1-5,TRBV4-1,-,-,TGCGCCAGCAGCCAAGGGACGGGGGATAGCAATCAGCCCCAGCATTTT,CASSQGTGDSNQPQHF
TRBJ2-4,TRBV18,-,-,TGTGCCAGCTCACTCGACAGGGCCAAAAACATTCAGTACTTC,CASSLDRAKNIQYF
TRBJ2-2,TRBV20-1,-,-,TGCAGTGCTAGTCGGGGGGCTCGGGACACCGGGGAGCTGTTTTTT,CSASRGARDTGELFF
TRBJ1-6,TRBV14,-,-,TGTGCCAGCAGCCAGGGACTGGGGGCCCTCCACTTT,CASSQGLGALHF
TRBJ2-1,TRBV5-1,-,few,TGCGCCAGCAGCTTAGTGGTCGGGGGGCTTAACAATGAGCAGTTCTTC,CASSLVVGGLNNEQFF
TRBJ2-1,TRBV6-1,TRBD1,-,TGTGCCAGCAGCGAAGCGCACGGACAGGGGCCCTACAATGAGCAGTTCTTC,CASSEAHGQGPYNEQFF
TRBJ1-2,TRBV5-8,TRBD1,-,TGTGCCAGCAGCGTCCGGGACAGGGGTAGCTACACCTTC,CASSVRDRGSYTF
TRBJ2-1,TRBV6-8,-,-,TGTGCCAGCACCCACAGGGAAAATGAGCAGTTCTTC,CASTHRENEQFF
TRBJ1-4,TRBV28,-,-,TGTGCCAGCAGTGGTGGGCTTTCTAATGAAAAACTGTTTTTT,CASSGGLSNEKLFF
TRBJ1-2,TRBV19,-,-,TGTGCCAGTAGTAGGATGGAGAACTATGGCTACACCTTC,CASSRMENYGYTF
TRBJ2-5,TRBV28,-,-,TGTGCCAGCACCGTTCCCGGGTCCCAAGAGACCCAGTACTTC,CASTVPGSQETQYF
TRBJ1-2,TRBV6-6,-,medium-sized,TGTGCCAGCAGTTACCCGACAGGAAATGGCTACACCTTC,CASSYPTGNGYTF
TRBJ2-1,TRBV29-1,TRBD2,-,TGCAGCGTACCTAGCGGGAGTTTCTATGAGCAGTTCTTC,CSVPSGSFYEQFF
TRBJ1-3,TRBV5-1,TRBD1,-,TGCGCCAGCAGCTCGACGGGACAGTCGGCAAACACCATATATTTT,CASSSTGQSANTIYF
TRBJ2-5,TRBV7-6,TRBD1,-,TGTGCCAGCAGCCTCGACAGGGGTGAGACCCAGTACTTC,CASSLDRGETQYF
TRBJ1-5,TRBV5-1,TRBD1,-,TGCGCCAGCAGCCCCGGGACAGGGGTAGTTCAGCCCCAGCATTTT,CASSPGTGVVQPQHF